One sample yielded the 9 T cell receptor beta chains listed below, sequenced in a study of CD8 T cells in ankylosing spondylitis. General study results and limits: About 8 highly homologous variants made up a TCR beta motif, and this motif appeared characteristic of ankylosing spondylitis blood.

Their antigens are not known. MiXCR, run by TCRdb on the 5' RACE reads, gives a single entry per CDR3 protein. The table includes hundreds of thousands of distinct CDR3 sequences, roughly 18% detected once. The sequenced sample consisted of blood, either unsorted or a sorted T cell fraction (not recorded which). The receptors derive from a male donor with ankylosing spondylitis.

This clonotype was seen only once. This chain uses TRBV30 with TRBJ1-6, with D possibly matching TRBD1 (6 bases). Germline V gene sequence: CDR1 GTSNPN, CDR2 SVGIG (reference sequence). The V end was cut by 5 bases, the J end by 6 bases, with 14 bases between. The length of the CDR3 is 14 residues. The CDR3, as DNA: TGTGCCTGGGCTCAGGGGAAGGGTAATTCACCCCTCCACTTT. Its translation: CAWAQGKGNSPLHF.

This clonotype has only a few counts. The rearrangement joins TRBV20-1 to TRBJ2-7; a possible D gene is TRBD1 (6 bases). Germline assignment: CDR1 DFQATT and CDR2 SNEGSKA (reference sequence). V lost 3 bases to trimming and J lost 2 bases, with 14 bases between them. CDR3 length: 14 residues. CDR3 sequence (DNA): TGCAGTGCTAGCCGTGGACAGTTGGCCTACGAGCAGTACTTC. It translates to CSASRGQLAYEQYF.

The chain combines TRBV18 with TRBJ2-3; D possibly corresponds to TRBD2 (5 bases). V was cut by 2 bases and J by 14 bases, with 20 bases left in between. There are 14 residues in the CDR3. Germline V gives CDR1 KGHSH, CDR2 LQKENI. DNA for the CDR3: TGTGCCAGCTCACCAATGAGGGAAGGAAGTACCTGGTATTTT. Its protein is CASSPMREGSTWYF.

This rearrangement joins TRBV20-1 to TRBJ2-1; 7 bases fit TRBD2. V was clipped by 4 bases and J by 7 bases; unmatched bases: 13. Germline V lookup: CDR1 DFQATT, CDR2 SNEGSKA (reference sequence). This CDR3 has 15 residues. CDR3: CSAIRPGGRGNEQFF. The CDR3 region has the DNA TGCAGTGCTATTAGGCCTGGCGGGAGAGGGAATGAGCAGTTCTTC.

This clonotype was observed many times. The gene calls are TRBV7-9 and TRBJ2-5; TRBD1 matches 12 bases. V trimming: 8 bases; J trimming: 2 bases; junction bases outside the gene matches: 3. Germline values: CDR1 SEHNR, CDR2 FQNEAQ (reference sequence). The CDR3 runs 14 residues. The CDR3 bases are TGTGCCAGCGGGGACAGGGGGCAACAAGAGACCCAGTACTTC. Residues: CASGDRGQQETQYF.

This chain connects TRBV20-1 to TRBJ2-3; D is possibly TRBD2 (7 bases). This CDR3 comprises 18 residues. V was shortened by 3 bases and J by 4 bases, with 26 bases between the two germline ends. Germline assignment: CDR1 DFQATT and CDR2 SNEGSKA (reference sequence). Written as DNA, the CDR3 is TGCAGTGCTAGGGACAGAGGGGACTACCCCTCGAAGGCAGATACGCAGTATTTT. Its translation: CSARDRGDYPSKADTQYF.

CDR3 in DNA: TGTGCCAGCAGTTACTCGGACAGGGGCTGGGCTTTCTTT. Amino acids: CASSYSDRGWAFF. This sequence joins TRBV6-5 and TRBJ1-1; 9 positions match TRBD1. The CDR3 covers 13 residues. V was pared by 0 bases and J by 11 bases, with 4 bases of the junction left unmatched. CDR1 MNHEY and CDR2 SVGAGI come from the germline V gene.

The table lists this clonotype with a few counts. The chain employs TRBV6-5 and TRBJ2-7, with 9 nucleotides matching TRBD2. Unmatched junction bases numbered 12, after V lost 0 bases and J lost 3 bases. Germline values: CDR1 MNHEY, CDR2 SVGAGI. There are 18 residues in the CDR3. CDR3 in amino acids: CASSYSRPLAGFSYEQYF. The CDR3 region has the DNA TGTGCCAGCAGTTACTCTCGTCCTCTAGCGGGGTTCAGCTACGAGCAGTACTTC.

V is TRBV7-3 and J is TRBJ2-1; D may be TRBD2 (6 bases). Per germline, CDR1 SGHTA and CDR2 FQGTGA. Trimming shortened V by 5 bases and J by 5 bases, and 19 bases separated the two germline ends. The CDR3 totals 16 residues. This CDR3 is CASSLRTGLPNNEQFF. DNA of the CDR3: TGTGCCAGCAGCCTACGGACGGGACTCCCAAACAATGAGCAGTTCTTC.